The next 8 T cell receptor beta chains were all read from a single sample in a study of blood T cells in healthy people across ages. A second PCR of 7 to 11 cycles used a sample-barcoded 5' primer and a J-beta primer mix. TCRdb re-analysed the 5' RACE reads in MiXCR, keeping a single row per CDR3 protein. The data contain over 750,000 distinct CDR3 sequences, 20% to 25% of them seen just once; the ten biggest clones take up more than 8.5%. This same sample was also taken into another study, of T cells of mothers and their children.

Sequencing was carried out using blood. These receptors originate from a boy younger than 18 in good health.

The chain has TRBV7-2 and TRBJ2-1, with a possible D match to TRBD2 (5 bases). CDR1 is SGHTA, CDR2 FQGNSA, per germline. With 10 bases removed from V and 6 bases from J, the gap between germline ends came to 16 bases. This CDR3 has 13 amino acids. The CDR3 coding sequence is TGTGCCACCGCCGGGAAGCGCGGCAATGAGCAGTTCTTC. Amino acids: CATAGKRGNEQFF.

This chain links TRBV29-1 with TRBJ2-7, with 13 bases aligning to TRBD2. Germline CDR1 is SQVTM and CDR2 is ANQGSEA. V was clipped by 4 bases and J by 6 bases; unmatched bases: 6. The CDR3 contains 14 residues. The CDR3, as DNA: TGCAGCGTTGGAGGACTAGCGGGAGTCCTCGAGCAGTACTTC. Protein: CSVGGLAGVLEQYF.

This clonotype was counted a few times. The chain links TRBV18 to TRBJ2-1, with D unclear. The DNA end is a closer match to TRBJ2-5, so the J assignment may be wrong. This CDR3 comprises 14 residues. Germline V CDR1 and CDR2: KGHSH, LQKENI. The CDR3 region is CASSPVSVGETQYF. CDR3 nucleotide sequence: TGTGCCAGCTCACCAGTCTCAGTAGGGGAGACCCAGTACTTC.

The V gene is TRBV29-1, the J gene TRBJ1-2; no definite D call. The V end was cut by 5 bases, the J end by 3 bases, with 16 bases between. The CDR3 runs 14 residues. Germline V gene data show CDR1 as SQVTM and CDR2 as ANQGSEA. CDR3 DNA sequence: TGCAGCGTTCCCAATTTCGGCCGATACTATGGCTACACCTTC. Protein product: CSVPNFGRYYGYTF.

The chain combines TRBV7-2 with TRBJ2-7; perhaps TRBD1 as D (5 bases). The CDR3 consists of 14 residues. V was trimmed by 4 bases and J by 0 bases, leaving 10 bases between them. Germline lookup yields CDR1 SGHTA and CDR2 FQGNSA. Here the CDR3 reads CASSSETVSYEQYF. The CDR3 DNA sequence: TGTGCCAGCAGCTCCGAGACAGTCTCCTACGAGCAGTACTTC.

V gene TRBV6-2 or TRBV6-3 combines with J gene TRBJ1-2, with TRBD1 matching over 7 bases. From germline, CDR1 is MNHEY and CDR2 SVGEGT. V lost 2 bases, J lost 2 bases, and 11 bases stayed unmatched. The CDR3 has 17 amino acids. This CDR3 reads CASSYQSWDSENYGYTF. The CDR3 nucleotides read TGTGCCAGCAGTTACCAGTCTTGGGACAGCGAGAACTATGGCTACACCTTC.

This clonotype has a handful of counts. This chain connects TRBV2 to TRBJ2-5, with D unresolved. Trimming pared 4 bases from V and 4 bases from J, leaving 10 bases between. The CDR3 spans 13 residues. The germline gives CDR1 SNHLY, CDR2 FYNNEI. The CDR3 protein is CASSVRSAETQYF. DNA for the CDR3: TGTGCCAGCAGTGTCAGGTCTGCAGAGACCCAGTACTTC.

The V gene is TRBV10-3, the J gene TRBJ2-3; 11 bases line up with TRBD2. J was trimmed by 3 bases and V by 7 bases; bases with no gene match: 3. The CDR3 contains 14 residues. CDR1 is ENHRY, CDR2 SYGVKD, per germline. This chain's CDR3 is CAIKASGGTDTQYF. The CDR3 bases are TGTGCCATCAAGGCTAGCGGGGGGACAGATACGCAGTATTTT.